This TCR beta chain was sequenced during a study of T cells after yellow fever vaccination. The CDR3 has 12 amino acids. CDR1 ENHRY and CDR2 SYGVKD come from the germline V gene. The V and J ends lost 5 bases and 5 bases, in that order; junction bases with no gene match: 0. By 5'RACE template switching, TCR cDNA was produced, with a universal primer site and UMIs added in the process. TCRdb re-called the 5' RACE reads through MiXCR, storing one row per CDR3 protein. The table includes 400,000 to 650,000 distinct CDR3 sequences, roughly a fifth detected once. This sequence was found in a man aged 18 to 30 who received the YFV17D yellow fever vaccine. The rearrangement uses TRBV10-3 and TRBJ1-5, with 7 bases lining up with TRBD1. The material was PBMCs, obtained roughly 23 days after the first yellow fever vaccination. In DNA form, the CDR3 reads TGTGCCATCAGTACAGGGGATCAGCCCCAGCATTTT. This sequence encodes CAISTGDQPQHF.